The 2 T cell receptor beta chains in this list originate from one sample, sequenced in a study of beta chain features in type 1 diabetes. Findings and caveats of the study: TCRB CDR3s were moderately but significantly shorter in Type 1 diabetes patients in all four CD4+ subsets.

No cognate antigen is known for these TCRs. The investigators reverse transcribed all of the isolated RNA, so they sequenced expressed TCRB transcripts. The repertoire was sequenced with immunoSEQ multiplex PCR; TCRdb's copy has only in-frame clones and lacks some. The repertoire holds around 280,000 clones, with approximately 16% as singletons. Sample: naive CD4+ T cells from blood. The receptors were sampled from a man younger than 35 with type 1 diabetes.

This clone was observed a few times. The chain combines TRBV4-1 with TRBJ2-2, with 7 positions matching TRBD2. This CDR3 spans 20 amino acids. The V gene's germline CDR1 is MGHRA and CDR2 YSYEKL. V trimming: 2 bases; J trimming: 7 bases; junction bases outside the gene matches: 22. The CDR3 reads CASSQRTPGLPTTFHGELFF. The CDR3 DNA reads as TGCGCCAGCAGCCAACGAACTCCGGGACTACCCACCACCTTTCACGGGGAGCTGTTTTTT.

This clone occurred a few times. The J gene is TRBJ2-3, the V gene TRBV5-6; a weak D match, TRBD2 (5 bases). Germline V gene lookup returns CDR1 SGHDT and CDR2 YYEEEE. V was clipped by 7 bases and J by 2 bases, with 11 bases between them. CDR3 length: 13 amino acids. The CDR3: CASGLKNTDTQYF. The CDR3 DNA reads TGTGCCAGCGGACTGAAAAACACAGATACGCAGTATTTT.